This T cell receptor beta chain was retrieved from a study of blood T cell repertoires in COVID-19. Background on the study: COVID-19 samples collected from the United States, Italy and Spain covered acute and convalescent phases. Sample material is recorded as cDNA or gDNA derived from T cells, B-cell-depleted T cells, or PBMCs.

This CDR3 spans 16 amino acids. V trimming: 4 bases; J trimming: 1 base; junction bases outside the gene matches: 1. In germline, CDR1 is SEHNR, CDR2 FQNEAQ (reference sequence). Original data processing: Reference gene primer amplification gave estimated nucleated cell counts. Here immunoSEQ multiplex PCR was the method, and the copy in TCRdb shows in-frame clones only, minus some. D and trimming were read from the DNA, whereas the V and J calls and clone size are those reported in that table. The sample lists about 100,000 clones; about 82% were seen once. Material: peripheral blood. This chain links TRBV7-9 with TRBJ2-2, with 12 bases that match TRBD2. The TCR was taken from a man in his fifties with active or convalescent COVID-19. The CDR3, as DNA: TGTGCCAGCAGCTCGGGACTAGCGGGGAACACCGGGGAGCTGTTTTTT. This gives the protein CASSSGLAGNTGELFF.